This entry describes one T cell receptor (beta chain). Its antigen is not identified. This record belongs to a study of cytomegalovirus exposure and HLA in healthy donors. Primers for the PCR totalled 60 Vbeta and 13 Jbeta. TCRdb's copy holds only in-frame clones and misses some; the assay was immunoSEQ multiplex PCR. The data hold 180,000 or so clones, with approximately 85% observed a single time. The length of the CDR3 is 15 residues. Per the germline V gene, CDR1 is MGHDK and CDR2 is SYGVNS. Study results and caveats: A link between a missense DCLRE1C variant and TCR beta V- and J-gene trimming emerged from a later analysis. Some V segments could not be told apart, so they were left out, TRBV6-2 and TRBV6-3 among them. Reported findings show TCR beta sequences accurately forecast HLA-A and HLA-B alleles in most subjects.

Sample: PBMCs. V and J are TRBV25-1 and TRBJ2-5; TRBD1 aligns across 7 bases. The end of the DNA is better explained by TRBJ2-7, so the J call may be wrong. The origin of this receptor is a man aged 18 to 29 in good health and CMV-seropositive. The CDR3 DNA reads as TGTGCCAGCAGTGAAGCAGGGACAGCTAACTACGAGCAGTACTTC. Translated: CASSEAGTANYEQYF.